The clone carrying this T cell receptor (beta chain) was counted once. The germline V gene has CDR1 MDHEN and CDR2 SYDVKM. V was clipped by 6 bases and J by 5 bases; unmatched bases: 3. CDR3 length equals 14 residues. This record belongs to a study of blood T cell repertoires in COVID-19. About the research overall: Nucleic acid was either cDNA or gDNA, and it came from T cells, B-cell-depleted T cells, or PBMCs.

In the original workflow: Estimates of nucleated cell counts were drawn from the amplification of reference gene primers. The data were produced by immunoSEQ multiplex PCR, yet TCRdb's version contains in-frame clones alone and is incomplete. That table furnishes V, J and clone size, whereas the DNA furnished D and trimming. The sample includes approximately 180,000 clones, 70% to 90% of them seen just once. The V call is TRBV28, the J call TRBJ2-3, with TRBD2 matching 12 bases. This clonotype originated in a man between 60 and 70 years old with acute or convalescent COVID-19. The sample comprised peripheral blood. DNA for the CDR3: TGTGCCAGCAGCCAGACTAGCGGGAGAGATACGCAGTATTTT. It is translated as CASSQTSGRDTQYF.